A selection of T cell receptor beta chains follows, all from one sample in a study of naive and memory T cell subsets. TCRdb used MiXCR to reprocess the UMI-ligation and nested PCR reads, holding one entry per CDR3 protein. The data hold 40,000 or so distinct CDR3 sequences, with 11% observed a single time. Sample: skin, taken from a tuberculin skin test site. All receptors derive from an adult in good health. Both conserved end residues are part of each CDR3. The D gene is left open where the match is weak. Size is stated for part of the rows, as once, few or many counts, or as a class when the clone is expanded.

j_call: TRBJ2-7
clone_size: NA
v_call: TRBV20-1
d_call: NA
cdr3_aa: CSASYKGLFYEQYF
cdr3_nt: TGCAGTGCTAGCTATAAGGGTCTTTTCTACGAGCAGTACTTC

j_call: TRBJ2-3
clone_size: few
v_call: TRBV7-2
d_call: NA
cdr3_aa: CASSPEGRTALSQYF
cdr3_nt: TGTGCCAGCAGCCCGGAGGGGAGGACGGCTCTTTCGCAGTATTTT

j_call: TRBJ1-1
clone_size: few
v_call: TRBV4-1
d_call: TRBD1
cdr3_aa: CASRILDRETTEAFF
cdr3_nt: TGCGCCAGCAGGATACTAGACAGGGAGACCACTGAAGCTTTCTTT

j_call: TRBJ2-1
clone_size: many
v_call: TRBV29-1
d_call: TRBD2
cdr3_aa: CSVEGGGSSYNEQFF
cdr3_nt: TGCAGCGTTGAGGGGGGAGGGAGCTCCTACAATGAGCAGTTCTTC

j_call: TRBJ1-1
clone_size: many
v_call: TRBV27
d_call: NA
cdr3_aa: CASSLNGWNTEAFF
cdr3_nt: TGTGCCAGCAGTTTAAACGGTTGGAACACTGAAGCTTTCTTT

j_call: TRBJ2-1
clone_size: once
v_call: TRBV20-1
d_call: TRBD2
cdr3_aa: CSAGPSGVSYNEQFF
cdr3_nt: TGCAGTGCTGGTCCTAGCGGAGTCTCCTACAATGAGCAGTTCTTC

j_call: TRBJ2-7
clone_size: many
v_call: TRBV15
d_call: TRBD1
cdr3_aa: CATSRGQGATYEQYF
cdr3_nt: TGTGCCACCAGCAGAGGACAGGGGGCCACATACGAGCAGTACTTC

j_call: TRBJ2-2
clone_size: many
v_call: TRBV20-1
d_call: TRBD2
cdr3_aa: CSARLAGYTGELFF
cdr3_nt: TGCAGTGCTAGGCTAGCGGGATACACCGGGGAGCTGTTTTTT

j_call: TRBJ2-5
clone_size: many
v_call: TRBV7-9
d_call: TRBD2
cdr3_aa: CASSPFEWEGRVETQYF
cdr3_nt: TGTGCCAGCAGCCCCTTTGAGTGGGAGGGCCGAGTAGAGACCCAGTACTTC

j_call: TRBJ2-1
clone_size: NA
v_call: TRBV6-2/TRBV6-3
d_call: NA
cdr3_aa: CASSYSMAGRNRGQFF
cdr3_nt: TGTGCCAGCAGTTACTCGATGGCGGGCCGGAACCGGGGGCAGTTCTTC

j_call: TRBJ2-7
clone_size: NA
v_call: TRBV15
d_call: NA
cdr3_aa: CATSRGRDGTYEQYF
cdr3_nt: TGTGCCACCAGCAGAGGTCGGGACGGGACCTACGAGCAGTACTTC

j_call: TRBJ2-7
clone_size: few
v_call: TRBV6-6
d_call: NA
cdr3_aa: CASSYGVGEQYF
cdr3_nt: TGTGCCAGCAGTTACGGGGTCGGCGAGCAGTACTTC

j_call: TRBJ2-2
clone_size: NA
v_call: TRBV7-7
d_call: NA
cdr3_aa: CASSLNPNTGELFF
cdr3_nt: TGTGCTAGCAGCCTCAACCCAAACACCGGGGAGCTGTTTTTT

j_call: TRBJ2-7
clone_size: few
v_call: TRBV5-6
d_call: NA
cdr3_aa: CASSWGQGQYF
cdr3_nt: TGTGCCAGCAGCTGGGGGCAGGGGCAGTACTTC

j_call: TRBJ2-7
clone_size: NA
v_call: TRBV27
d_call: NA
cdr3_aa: CASSPGPSSYEQYF
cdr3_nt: TGTGCCAGCAGTCCGGGGCCGAGCTCCTACGAGCAGTACTTC

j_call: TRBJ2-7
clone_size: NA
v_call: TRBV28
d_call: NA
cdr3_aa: CASSRTGTWATEQYF
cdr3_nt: TGTGCCAGCAGCAGAACCGGGACCTGGGCTACCGAGCAGTACTTC

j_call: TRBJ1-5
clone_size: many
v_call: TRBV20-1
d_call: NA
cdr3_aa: CSARAGGNQPQHF
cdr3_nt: TGCAGTGCTAGAGCTGGGGGCAATCAGCCCCAGCATTTT

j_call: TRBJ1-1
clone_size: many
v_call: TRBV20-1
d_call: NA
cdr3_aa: CSARDGGGLAEAFF
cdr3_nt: TGCAGTGCTAGAGATGGGGGGGGATTAGCTGAAGCTTTCTTT

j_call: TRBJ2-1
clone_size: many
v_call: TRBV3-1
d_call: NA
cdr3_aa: CASSPRPNLSYNEQFF
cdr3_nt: TGTGCCAGCAGCCCCCGGCCAAACCTTTCCTACAATGAGCAGTTCTTC

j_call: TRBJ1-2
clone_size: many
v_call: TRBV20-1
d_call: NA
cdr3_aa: CSAIRNYGYTF
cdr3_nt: TGCAGTGCTATAAGAAACTATGGCTACACCTTC

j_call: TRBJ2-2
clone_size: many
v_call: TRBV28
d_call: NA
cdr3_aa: CASSFGDRWDRSSPSDGTGELFF
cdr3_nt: TGTGCCAGCAGTTTCGGTGATCGGTGGGACCGTTCCTCGCCTAGCGATGGCACCGGGGAGCTGTTTTTT

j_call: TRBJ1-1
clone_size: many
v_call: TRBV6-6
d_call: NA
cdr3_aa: CASSYFRGGGTEAFF
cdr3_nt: TGTGCCAGCAGTTACTTCAGGGGAGGAGGCACTGAAGCTTTCTTT

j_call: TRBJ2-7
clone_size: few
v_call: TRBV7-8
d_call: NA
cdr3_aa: CASSSSPGPYEQYF
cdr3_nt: TGTGCCAGCAGCTCCTCGCCAGGGCCCTACGAGCAGTACTTC

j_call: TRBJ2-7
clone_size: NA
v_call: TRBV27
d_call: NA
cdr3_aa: CASTKWGGSSYEQYF
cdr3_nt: TGTGCCAGCACAAAGTGGGGGGGCAGCTCCTACGAGCAGTACTTC

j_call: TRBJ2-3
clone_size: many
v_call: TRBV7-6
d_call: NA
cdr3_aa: CASSPRQADTQYF
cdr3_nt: TGTGCCAGCAGCCCCAGACAGGCGGATACGCAGTATTTT

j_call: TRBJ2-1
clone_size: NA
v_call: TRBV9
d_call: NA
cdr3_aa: CASSVVDGFWNEQFF
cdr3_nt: TGTGCCAGCAGCGTAGTTGACGGTTTTTGGAATGAGCAGTTCTTC

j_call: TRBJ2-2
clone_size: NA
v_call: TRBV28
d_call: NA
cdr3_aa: CASRGTGLSGELFF
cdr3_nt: TGTGCCAGCAGGGGAACGGGACTCTCGGGGGAGCTGTTTTTT

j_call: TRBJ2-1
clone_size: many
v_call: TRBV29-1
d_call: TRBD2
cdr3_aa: CSVASGDHNEQFF
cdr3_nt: TGCAGCGTTGCTAGCGGGGACCACAATGAGCAGTTCTTC

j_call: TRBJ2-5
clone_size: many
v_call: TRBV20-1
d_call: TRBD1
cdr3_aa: CSAPTGGRRETQYF
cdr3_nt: TGCAGTGCTCCGACAGGGGGCAGGCGGGAGACCCAGTACTTC

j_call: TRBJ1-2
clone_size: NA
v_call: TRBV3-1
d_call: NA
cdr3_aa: CASSQGGTSGYTF
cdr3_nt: TGTGCCAGCAGCCAAGGGGGAACAAGTGGCTACACCTTC

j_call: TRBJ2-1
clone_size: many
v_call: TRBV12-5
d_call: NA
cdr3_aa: CASGLGSRADEQFF
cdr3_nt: TGTGCTAGTGGTTTAGGAAGCAGGGCCGATGAGCAGTTCTTC

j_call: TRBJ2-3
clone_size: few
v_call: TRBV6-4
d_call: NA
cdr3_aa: CASSETGSGSTDTQYF
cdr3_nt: TGTGCCAGCAGCGAAACAGGGTCGGGGAGCACAGATACGCAGTATTTT

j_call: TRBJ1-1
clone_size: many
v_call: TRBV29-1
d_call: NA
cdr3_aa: CSVESEGEGAFF
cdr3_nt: TGCAGCGTTGAATCGGAAGGGGAGGGAGCTTTCTTT

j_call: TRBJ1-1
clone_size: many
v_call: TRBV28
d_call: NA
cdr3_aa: CASSLDATGSTEAFF
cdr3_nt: TGTGCCAGCAGTTTAGACGCCACAGGGTCCACTGAAGCTTTCTTT

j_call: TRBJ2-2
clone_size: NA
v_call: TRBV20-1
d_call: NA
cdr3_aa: CSASAGSGTGELFF
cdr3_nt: TGCAGTGCTAGCGCAGGGAGCGGCACCGGGGAGCTGTTTTTT

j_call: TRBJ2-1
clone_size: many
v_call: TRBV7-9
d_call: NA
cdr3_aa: CASSLDLLFF
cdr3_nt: TGTGCCAGCAGTTTGGACCTACTGTTCTTC

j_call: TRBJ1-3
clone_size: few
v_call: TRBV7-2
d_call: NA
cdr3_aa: CASTARTSYSGNTIYF
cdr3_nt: TGTGCCAGCACCGCCAGAACCAGCTACTCTGGAAACACCATATATTTT

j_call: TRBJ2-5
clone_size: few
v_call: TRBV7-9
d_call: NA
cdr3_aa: CASSLGLALRQETQYF
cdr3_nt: TGTGCCAGCAGCTTAGGCCTAGCGCTACGCCAAGAGACCCAGTACTTC

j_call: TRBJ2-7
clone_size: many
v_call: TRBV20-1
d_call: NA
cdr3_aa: CSARVVAASYEQYF
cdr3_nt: TGCAGTGCTAGAGTAGTCGCGGCGTCCTACGAGCAGTACTTC

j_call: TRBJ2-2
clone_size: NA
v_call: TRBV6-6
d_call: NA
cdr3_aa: CASHLKSHNTGELFF
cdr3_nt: TGTGCCAGCCACCTGAAGTCTCACAACACCGGGGAGCTGTTTTTT

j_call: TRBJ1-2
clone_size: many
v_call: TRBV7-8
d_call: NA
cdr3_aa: CASSLPGFVGGYTF
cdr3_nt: TGTGCCAGCAGCTTGCCAGGGTTTGTAGGAGGCTACACCTTC

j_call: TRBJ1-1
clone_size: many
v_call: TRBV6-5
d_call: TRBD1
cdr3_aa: CASTPQDRRTEAFF
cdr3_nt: TGTGCCAGCACTCCGCAGGACAGGCGCACTGAAGCTTTCTTT

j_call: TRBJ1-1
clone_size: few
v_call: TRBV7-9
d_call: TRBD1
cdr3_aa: CASLRQGMNTEAFF
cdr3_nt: TGTGCCAGCTTAAGACAGGGTATGAACACTGAAGCTTTCTTT

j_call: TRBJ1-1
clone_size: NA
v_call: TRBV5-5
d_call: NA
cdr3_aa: CASSVQGTEAFF
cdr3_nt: TGTGCCAGCAGCGTACAGGGAACTGAAGCTTTCTTT

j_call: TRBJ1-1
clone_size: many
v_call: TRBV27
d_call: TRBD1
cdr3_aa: CASKRTGLTEAFF
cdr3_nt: TGTGCCAGCAAACGGACAGGCCTCACTGAAGCTTTCTTT